Detailed here is one TCR beta chain. The data stem from a study of blood T cell repertoires in COVID-19. In the original analysis: Nucleated cell counts were estimated from reference gene primer amplification. Data came from immunoSEQ multiplex PCR; TCRdb stores just in-frame clones and leaves some out. V, J and clone size were drawn from that table, and D and trimming were deduced from the DNA. The data contain over 60,000 clones, roughly 89% of them singletons. The CDR3 spans 15 residues. This rearrangement joins TRBV21-1 to TRBJ1-3. TRBV21-1 is deemed a pseudogene. Material: peripheral blood. This TCR was recovered from a man at least 80 years old with acute or convalescent COVID-19. CDR3 region: CASSKGGLRGNTIYF. The CDR3 region has the DNA TGTGCCAGCAGCAAAGGAGGGCTAAGGGGAAACACCATATATTTT.